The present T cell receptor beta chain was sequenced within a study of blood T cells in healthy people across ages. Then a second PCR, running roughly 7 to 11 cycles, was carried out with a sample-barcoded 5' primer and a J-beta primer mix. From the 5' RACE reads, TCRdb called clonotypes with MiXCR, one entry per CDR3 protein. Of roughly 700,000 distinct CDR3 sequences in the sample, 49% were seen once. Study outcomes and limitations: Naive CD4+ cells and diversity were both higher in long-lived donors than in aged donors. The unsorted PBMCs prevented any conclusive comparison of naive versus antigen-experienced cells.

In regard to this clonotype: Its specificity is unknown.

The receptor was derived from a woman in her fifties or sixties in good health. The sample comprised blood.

CDR3 bases: TGTGCTAGTGGTTTGCGCTATAGCGGGGGGAAGAACGAGCAGTACTTC. Translation: CASGLRYSGGKNEQYF. V is TRBV12-5 and J is TRBJ2-7; TRBD2 aligns across 10 bases. CDR1 LGHNT and CDR2 FRNRAP come from the germline V gene. V lost 2 bases and J lost 5; bases outside the gene matches: 9. The CDR3 length is 16 residues.